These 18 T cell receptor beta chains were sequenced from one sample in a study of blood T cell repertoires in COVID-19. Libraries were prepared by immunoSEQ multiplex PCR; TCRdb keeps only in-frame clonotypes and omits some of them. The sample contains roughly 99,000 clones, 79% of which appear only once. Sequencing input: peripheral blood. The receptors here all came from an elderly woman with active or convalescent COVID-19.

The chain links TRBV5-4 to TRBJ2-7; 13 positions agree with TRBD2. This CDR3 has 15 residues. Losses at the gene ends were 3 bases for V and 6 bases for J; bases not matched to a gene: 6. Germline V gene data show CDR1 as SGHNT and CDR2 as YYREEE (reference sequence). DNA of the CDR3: TGTGCCAGCAGCTCCGGGACTAGCGGGATTAGCGAGCAGTACTTC. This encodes CASSSGTSGISEQYF.

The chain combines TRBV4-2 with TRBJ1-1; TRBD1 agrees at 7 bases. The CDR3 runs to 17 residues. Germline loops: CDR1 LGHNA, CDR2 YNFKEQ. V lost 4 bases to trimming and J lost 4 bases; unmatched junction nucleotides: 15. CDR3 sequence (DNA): TGTGCCAGCAGCCCGTCCCGGACAGGCTCGAGATCCACTGAAGCTTTCTTT. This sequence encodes CASSPSRTGSRSTEAFF.

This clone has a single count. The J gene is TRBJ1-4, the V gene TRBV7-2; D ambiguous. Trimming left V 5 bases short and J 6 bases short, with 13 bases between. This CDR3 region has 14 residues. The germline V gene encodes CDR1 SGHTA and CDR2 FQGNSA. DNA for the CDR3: TGTGCCAGCAGCAACGCGGTGTACGATGAAAAACTGTTTTTT. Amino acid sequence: CASSNAVYDEKLFF.

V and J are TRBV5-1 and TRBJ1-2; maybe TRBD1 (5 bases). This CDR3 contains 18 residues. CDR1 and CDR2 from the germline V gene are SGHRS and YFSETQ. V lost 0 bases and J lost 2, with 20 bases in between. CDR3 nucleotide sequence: TGCGCCAGCAGCTTGGGTGGAGCTCAGGGAATTCAGAACTATGGCTACACCTTC. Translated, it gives CASSLGGAQGIQNYGYTF.

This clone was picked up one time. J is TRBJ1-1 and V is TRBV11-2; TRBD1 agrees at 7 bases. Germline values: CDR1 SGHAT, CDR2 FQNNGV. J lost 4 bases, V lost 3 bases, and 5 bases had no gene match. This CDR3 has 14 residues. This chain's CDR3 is CASSFGQESTEAFF. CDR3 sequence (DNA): TGTGCCAGCAGCTTCGGACAGGAGAGCACTGAAGCTTTCTTT.

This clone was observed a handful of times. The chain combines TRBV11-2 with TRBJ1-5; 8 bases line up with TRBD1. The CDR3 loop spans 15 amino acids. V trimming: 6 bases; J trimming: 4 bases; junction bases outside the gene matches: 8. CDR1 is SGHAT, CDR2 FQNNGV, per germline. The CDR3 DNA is TGTGCCAGCAGTCCGGACAGGGATCTTAATCAGCCCCAGCATTTT. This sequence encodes CASSPDRDLNQPQHF.

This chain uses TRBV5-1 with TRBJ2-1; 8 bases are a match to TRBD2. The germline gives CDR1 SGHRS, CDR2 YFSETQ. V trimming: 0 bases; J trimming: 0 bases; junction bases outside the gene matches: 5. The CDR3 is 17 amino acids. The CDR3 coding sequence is TGCGCCAGCAGCTTGGCGGGAGGGGGGGCCTCCTACAATGAGCAGTTCTTC. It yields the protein CASSLAGGGASYNEQFF.

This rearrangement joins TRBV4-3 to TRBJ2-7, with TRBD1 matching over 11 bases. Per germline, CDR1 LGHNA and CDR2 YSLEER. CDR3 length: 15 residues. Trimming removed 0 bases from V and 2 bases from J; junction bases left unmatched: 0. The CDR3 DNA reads TGCGCCAGCAGCCAAGAGGGACAGGGGGCCTACGAGCAGTACTTC. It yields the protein CASSQEGQGAYEQYF.

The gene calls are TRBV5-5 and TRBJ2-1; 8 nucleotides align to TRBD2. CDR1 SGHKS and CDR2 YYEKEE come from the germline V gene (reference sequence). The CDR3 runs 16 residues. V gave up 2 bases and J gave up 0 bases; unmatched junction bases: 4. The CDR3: CASSFGLAGSYNEQFF. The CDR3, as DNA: TGTGCCAGCAGCTTCGGTCTAGCGGGCTCCTACAATGAGCAGTTCTTC.

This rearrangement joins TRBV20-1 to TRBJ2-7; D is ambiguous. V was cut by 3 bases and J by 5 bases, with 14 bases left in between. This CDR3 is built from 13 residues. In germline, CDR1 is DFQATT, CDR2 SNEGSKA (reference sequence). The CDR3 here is CSASNYFANEQYF. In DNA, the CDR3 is TGCAGTGCTAGTAACTACTTCGCTAACGAGCAGTACTTC.

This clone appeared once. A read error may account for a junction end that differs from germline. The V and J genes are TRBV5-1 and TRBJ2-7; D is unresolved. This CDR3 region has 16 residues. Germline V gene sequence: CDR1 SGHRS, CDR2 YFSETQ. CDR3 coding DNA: TGTGCCAGCAGCCCGAGCGTTATAGGAGATTCCTACGAGCAGTACTTC. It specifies CASSPSVIGDSYEQYF.

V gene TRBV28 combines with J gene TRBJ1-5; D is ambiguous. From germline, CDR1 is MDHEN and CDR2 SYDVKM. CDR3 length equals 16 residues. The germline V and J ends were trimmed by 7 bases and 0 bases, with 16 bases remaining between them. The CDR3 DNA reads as TGTGCCAGCAAAGCCGCACCTCTTGATAGCAATCAGCCCCAGCATTTT. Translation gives CASKAAPLDSNQPQHF.

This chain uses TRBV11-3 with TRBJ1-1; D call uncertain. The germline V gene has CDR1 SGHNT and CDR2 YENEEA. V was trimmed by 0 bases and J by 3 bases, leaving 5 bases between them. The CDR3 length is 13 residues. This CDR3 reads CASSLDPYTEAFF. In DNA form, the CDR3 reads TGTGCCAGCAGCTTAGATCCTTACACTGAAGCTTTCTTT.

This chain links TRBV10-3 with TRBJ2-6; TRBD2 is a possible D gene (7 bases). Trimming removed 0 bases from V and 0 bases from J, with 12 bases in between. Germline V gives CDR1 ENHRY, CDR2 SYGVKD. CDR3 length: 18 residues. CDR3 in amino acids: CAISESGGPPSGANVLTF. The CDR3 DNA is TGTGCCATCAGTGAGTCGGGGGGGCCCCCCTCTGGGGCCAACGTCCTGACTTTC.

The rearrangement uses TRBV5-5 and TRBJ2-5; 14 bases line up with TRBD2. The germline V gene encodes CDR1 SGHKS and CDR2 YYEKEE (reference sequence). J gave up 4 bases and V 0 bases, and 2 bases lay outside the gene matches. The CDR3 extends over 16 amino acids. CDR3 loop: CASSLGGLAGGETQYF. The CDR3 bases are TGTGCCAGCAGCTTGGGCGGACTAGCGGGAGGAGAGACCCAGTACTTC.

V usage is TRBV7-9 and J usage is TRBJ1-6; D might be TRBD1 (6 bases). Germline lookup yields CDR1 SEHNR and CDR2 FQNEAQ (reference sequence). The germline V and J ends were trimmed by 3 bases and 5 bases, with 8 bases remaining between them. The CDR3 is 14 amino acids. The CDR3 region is CASSLAGDNSPLHF. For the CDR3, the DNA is TGTGCCAGCAGCTTGGCAGGGGATAATTCACCCCTCCACTTT.

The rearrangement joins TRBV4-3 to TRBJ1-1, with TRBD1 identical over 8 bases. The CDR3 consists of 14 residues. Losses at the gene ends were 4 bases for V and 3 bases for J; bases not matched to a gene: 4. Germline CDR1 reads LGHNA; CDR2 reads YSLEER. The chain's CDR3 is CASSRTGTHTEAFF. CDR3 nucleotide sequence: TGCGCCAGCAGCCGGACAGGGACTCACACTGAAGCTTTCTTT.

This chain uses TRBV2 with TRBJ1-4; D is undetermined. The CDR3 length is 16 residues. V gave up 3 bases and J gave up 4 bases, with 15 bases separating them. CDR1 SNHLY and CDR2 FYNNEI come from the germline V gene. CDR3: CASSEIGFNINEKLFF. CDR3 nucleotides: TGTGCCAGCAGTGAGATCGGGTTCAATATTAATGAAAAACTGTTTTTT.